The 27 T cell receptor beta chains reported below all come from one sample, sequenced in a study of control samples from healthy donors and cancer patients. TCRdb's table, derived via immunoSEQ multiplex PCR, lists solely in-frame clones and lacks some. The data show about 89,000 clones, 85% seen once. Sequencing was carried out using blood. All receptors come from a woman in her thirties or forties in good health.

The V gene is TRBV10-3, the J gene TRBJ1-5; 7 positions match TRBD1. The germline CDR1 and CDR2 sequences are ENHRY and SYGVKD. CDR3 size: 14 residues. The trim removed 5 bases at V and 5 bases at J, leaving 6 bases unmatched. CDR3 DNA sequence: TGTGCCATCAGTCCAGGGGGAGAGCATCAGCCCCAGCATTTT. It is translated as CAISPGGEHQPQHF.

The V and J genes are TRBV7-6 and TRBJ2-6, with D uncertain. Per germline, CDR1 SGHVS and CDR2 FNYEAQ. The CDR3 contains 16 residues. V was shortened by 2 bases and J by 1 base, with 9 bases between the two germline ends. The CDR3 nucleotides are TGTGCCAGCAGCTTACCTACCTTATCTGGGGCCAACGTCCTGACTTTC. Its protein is CASSLPTLSGANVLTF.

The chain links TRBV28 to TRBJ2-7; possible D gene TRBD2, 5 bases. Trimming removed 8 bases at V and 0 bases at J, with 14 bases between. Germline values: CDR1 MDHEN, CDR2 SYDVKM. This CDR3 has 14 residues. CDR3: CASRTLTVSYEQYF. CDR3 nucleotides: TGTGCCAGCCGGACTCTGACGGTCTCCTACGAGCAGTACTTC.

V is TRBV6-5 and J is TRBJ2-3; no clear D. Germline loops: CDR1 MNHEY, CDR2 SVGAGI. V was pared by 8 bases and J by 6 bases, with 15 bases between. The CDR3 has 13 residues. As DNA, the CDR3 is TGTGCCAGCGGGTATCAACTTAGTGATACGCAGTATTTT. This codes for CASGYQLSDTQYF.

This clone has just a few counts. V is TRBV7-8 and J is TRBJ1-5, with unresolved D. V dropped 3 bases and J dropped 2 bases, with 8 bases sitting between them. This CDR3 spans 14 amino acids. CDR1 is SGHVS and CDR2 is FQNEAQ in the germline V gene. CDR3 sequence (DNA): TGTGCCAGCAGCTTTAATGGGCGCAATCAGCCCCAGCATTTT. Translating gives CASSFNGRNQPQHF.

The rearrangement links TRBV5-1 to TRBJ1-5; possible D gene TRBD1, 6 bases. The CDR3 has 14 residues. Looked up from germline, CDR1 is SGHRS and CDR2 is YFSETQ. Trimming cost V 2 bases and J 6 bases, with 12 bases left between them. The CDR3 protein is CASSLQGGGQPQHF. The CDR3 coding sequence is TGCGCCAGCAGCTTACAGGGTGGAGGTCAGCCCCAGCATTTT.

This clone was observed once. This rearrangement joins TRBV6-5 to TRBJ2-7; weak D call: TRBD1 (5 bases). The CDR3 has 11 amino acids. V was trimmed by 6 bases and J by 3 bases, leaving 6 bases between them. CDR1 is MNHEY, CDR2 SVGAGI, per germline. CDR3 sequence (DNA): TGTGCCAGCAGAGGGGTCTACGAGCAGTACTTC. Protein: CASRGVYEQYF.

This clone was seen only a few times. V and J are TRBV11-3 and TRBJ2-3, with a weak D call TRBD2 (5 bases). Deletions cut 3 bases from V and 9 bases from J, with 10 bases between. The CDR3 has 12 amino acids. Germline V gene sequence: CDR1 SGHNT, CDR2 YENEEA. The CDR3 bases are TGTGCCAGCAGCTTGGATAGAGGGACGCAGTATTTT. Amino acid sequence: CASSLDRGTQYF.

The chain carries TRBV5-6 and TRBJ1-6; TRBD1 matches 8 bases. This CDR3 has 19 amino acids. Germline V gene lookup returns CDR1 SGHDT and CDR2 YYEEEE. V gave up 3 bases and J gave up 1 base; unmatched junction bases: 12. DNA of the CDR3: TGTGCCAGCAGCTCGCAGGGGGCGCTACGGAGGTCCTATAATTCACCCCTCCACTTT. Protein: CASSSQGALRRSYNSPLHF.

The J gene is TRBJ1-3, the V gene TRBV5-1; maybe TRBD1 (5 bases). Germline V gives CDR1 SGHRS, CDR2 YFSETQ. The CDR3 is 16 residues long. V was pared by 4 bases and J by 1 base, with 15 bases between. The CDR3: CASSQVGDGSGNTIYF. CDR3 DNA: TGCGCCAGCAGCCAGGTGGGGGACGGATCTGGAAACACCATATATTTT.

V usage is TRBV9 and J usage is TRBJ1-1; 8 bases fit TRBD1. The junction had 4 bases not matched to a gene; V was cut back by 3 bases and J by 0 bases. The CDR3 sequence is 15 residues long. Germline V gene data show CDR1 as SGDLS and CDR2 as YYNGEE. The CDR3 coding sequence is TGTGCCAGCAGCGCTCGGACAGGGATGAACACTGAAGCTTTCTTT. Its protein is CASSARTGMNTEAFF.

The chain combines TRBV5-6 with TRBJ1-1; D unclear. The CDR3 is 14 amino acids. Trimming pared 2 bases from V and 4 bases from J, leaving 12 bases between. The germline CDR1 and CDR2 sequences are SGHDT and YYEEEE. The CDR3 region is CASSFGLSSTEAFF. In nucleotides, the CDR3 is TGTGCCAGCAGCTTTGGGCTCTCGTCCACTGAAGCTTTCTTT.

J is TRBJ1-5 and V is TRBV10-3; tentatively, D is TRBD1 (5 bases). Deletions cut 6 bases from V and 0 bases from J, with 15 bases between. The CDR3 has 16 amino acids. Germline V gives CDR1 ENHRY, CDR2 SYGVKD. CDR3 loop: CAISDSGRYSNQPQHF. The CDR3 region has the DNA TGTGCCATCAGCGACTCGGGACGCTATAGCAATCAGCCCCAGCATTTT.

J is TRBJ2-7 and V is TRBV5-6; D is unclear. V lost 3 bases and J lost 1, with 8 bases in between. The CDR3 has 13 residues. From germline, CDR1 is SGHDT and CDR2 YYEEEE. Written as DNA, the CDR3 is TGTGCCAGCAGCTCGACATCTTCCTACGAGCAGTACTTC. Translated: CASSSTSSYEQYF.

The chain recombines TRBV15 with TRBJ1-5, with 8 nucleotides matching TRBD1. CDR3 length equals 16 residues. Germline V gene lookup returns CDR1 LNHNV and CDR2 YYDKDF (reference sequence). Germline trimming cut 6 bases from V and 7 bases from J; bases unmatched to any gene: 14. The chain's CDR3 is CATSTQTRGQRQPQHF. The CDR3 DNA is TGTGCCACCAGTACCCAAACCAGGGGGCAGAGGCAGCCCCAGCATTTT. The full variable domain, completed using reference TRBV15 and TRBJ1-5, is DAMVIQNPRYQVTQFGKPVTLSCSQTLNHNVMYWYQQKSSQAPKLLFHYYDKDFNNEADTPDNFQSRRPNTSFCFLDIRSPGLGDTAMYLCATSTQTRGQRQPQHFGDGTRLSIL.

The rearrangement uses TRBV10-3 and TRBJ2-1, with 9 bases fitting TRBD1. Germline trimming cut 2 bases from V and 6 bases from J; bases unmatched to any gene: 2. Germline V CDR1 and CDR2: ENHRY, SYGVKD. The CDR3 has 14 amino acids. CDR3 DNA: TGTGCCATCAGTGAGGTGGGACAGGGCAATGAGCAGTTCTTC. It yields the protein CAISEVGQGNEQFF.

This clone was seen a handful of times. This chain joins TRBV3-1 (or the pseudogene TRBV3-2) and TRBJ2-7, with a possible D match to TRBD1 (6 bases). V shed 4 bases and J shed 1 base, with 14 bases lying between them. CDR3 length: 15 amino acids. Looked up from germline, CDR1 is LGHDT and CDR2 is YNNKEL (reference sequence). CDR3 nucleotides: TGTGCCAGCAGCCCCATTCAAGGGGGTTCCTACGAGCAGTACTTC. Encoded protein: CASSPIQGGSYEQYF.

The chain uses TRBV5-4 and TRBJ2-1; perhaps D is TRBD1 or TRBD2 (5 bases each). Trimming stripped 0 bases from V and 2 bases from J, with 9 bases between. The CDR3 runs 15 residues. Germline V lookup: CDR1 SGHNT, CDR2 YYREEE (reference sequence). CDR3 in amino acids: CASSLGGSTYNEQFF. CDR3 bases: TGTGCCAGCAGCTTGGGGGGGTCGACCTACAATGAGCAGTTCTTC.

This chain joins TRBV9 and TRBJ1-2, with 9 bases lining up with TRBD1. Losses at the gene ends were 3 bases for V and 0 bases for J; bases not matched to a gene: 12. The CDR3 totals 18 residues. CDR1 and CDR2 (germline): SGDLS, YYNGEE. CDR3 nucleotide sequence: TGTGCCAGCAGCGCTTCCCGGGACAGGGTTCCAGCTAACTATGGCTACACCTTC. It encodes CASSASRDRVPANYGYTF.

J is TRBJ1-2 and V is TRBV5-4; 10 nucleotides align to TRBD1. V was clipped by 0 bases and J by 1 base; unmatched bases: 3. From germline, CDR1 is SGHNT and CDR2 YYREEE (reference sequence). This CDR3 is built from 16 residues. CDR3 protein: CASSLGDRGRNYGYTF. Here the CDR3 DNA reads TGTGCCAGCAGCTTGGGGGACAGGGGCCGTAACTATGGCTACACCTTC.

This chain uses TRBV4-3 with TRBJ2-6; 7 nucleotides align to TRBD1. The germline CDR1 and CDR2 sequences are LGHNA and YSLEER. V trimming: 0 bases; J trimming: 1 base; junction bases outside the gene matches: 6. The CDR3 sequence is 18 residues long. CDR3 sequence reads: CASSQDRATGSGANVLTF. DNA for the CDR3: TGCGCCAGCAGCCAAGATAGGGCGACAGGGTCTGGGGCCAACGTCCTGACTTTC.

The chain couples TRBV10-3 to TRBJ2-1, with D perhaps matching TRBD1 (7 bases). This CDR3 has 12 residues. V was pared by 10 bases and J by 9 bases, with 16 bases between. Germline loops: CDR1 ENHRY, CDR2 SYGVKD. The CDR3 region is CATKEGAGEQFF. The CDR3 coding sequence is TGTGCCACAAAGGAGGGGGCGGGTGAGCAGTTCTTC.

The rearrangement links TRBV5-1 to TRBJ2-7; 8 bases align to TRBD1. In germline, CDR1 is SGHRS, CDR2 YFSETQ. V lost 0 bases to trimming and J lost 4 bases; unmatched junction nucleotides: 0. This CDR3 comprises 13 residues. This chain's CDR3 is CASSLGTGYEQYF. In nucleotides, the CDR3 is TGCGCCAGCAGCTTGGGGACAGGGTACGAGCAGTACTTC.

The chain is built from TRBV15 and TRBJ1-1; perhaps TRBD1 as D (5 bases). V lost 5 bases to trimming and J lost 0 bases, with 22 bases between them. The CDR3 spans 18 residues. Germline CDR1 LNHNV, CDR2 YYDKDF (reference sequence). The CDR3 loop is CATSPNSGTRFMNTEAFF. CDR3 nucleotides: TGTGCCACCAGCCCCAACTCCGGGACGCGCTTCATGAACACTGAAGCTTTCTTT. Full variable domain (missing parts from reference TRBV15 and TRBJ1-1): DAMVIQNPRYQVTQFGKPVTLSCSQTLNHNVMYWYQQKSSQAPKLLFHYYDKDFNNEADTPDNFQSRRPNTSFCFLDIRSPGLGDTAMYLCATSPNSGTRFMNTEAFFGQGTRLTVV.

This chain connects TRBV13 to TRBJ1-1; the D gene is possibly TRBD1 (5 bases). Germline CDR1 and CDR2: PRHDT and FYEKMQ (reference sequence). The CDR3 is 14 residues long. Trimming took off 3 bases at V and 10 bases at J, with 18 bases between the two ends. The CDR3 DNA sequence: TGTGCCAGCAGCTTCCTTGGGGCACCTTTAGGAGCTTTCTTT. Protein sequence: CASSFLGAPLGAFF.

CDR3 bases: TGTGCCAGTAGTATAGGGGACAGAAGCCTAACACCTAACTATGGCTACACCTTC. Translated: CASSIGDRSLTPNYGYTF. V and J are TRBV19 and TRBJ1-2; 7 positions agree with TRBD1. This CDR3 has 18 residues. V lost 1 base to trimming and J lost 0 bases; unmatched junction nucleotides: 11. Germline CDR1 and CDR2: LNHDA and SQIVND (reference sequence).

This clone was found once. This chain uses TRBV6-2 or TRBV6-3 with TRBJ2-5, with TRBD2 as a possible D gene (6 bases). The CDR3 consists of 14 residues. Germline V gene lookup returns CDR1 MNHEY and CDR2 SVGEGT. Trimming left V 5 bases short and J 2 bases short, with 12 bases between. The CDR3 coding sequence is TGTGCCAGCAGTAAGGGGAGGTGGCAAGAGACCCAGTACTTC. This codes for CASSKGRWQETQYF.